Included here is one TCR beta chain sequence, with context. Antigen specificity is unknown. TCR beta CDR3 regions were amplified from RNA. The TCR CDR3 was amplified in a first-round RT-PCR using the HTBI primer set. TCRdb itself ran the multiplex PCR reads through MiXCR, one entry per CDR3 protein. This table holds under 250,000 distinct CDR3 sequences, around 24% found once. This entry belongs to a study of T cells in Graves' hyperthyroidism and ophthalmopathy. Study findings and constraints: Blood also carried most thyroid clonotypes expanded above 0.001.

V was trimmed by 0 bases and J by 5 bases, leaving 16 bases between them. Germline values: CDR1 DFQATT, CDR2 SNEGSKA (reference sequence). The CDR3 runs to 15 residues. This receptor was taken from a woman in her 40s with Graves' ophthalmopathy. V gene TRBV20-1 combines with J gene TRBJ2-5; D is perhaps TRBD1 (5 bases). Sequencing was performed on blood. The DNA of the CDR3 is TGCAGTGCTAGAGATTTCTGGGGCGCGCGGGAGACCCAGTACTTC. It encodes CSARDFWGARETQYF.